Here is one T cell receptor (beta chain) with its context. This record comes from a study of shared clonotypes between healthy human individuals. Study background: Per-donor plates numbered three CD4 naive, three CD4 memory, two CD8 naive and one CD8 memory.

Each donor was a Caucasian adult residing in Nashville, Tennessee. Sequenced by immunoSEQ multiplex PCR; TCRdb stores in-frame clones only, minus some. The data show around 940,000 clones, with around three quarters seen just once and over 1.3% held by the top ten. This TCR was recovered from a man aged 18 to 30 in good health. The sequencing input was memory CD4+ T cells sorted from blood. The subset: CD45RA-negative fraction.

CDR3 DNA sequence: TGTGCCAGCAGTTTTACAGGGATGGATGGCTACACCTTC. Protein product: CASSFTGMDGYTF. The rearrangement links TRBV28 to TRBJ1-2; D might be TRBD1 (6 bases). The CDR3 is 13 amino acids. Germline CDR1 reads MDHEN; CDR2 reads SYDVKM. V lost 3 bases to trimming and J lost 6 bases, with 11 bases between them.